The following is a T cell receptor (beta chain) sequence with its context. Its antigen remains unidentified. These data come from a study of T-cell memory formation after mild COVID-19. 5'RACE primed at constant segments yielded TCR alpha and TCR beta cDNA libraries bearing sample barcodes and UMIs. TCRdb re-called the 5' RACE reads with MiXCR, one entry per CDR3 protein. In the table there are 450,000 to 650,000 distinct CDR3 sequences, about 20% of which are singletons. Study-level results: Those CD4+ clones that contracted were mainly in CM and EM (CD8+ ones in EMRA).

The sequence was collected from an adult woman who had mild COVID-19 (a few samples of this study predate the infection). Cell type and time point are not known. The sequenced material came from PBMCs or a T cell subset sorted from them (not recorded which).

CDR3 loop: CASSYSMGNYEQYF. The CDR3 DNA reads TGTGCCAGCAGTTACTCGATGGGTAACTACGAGCAGTACTTC. The rearrangement joins TRBV6-5 to TRBJ2-7, with D unresolved. The germline V gene encodes CDR1 MNHEY and CDR2 SVGAGI. V was clipped by 0 bases and J by 3 bases, with 9 bases between them. The CDR3 is 14 amino acids.